There are a few counts of the clone carrying this T cell receptor beta chain. Its antigen is unidentified. This entry belongs to a study of CD8+ T cells in alopecia areata. Study observations and caveats: Scalp sample data also include resident alphabeta T cells from normal skin.

It was cDNA, reverse transcribed from extracted RNA, that served as the sequencing template. Produced via immunoSEQ multiplex PCR; TCRdb's table is partial and in-frame only. Altogether about 180,000 clones are present, approximately 70% being singletons, with the ten largest covering roughly 11%. Alopecia areata patients had lesional scalp punch biopsies and peripheral blood taken from them. The V gene lost 6 bases and the J gene lost 5 bases, with 14 bases spanning the gap. Germline loops: CDR1 SQVTM, CDR2 ANQGSEA. The CDR3 loop spans 13 amino acids. Sequencing used CD8+ T cells sorted from blood, obtained at week 0. This clonotype originated in a human donor with alopecia areata. J is TRBJ2-1 and V is TRBV29-1; either TRBD1 or TRBD2 may fit D (6 bases each). CDR3 protein: CSVKGGSHNEQFF. CDR3 DNA sequence: TGCAGCGTGAAGGGGGGATCCCACAATGAGCAGTTCTTC.